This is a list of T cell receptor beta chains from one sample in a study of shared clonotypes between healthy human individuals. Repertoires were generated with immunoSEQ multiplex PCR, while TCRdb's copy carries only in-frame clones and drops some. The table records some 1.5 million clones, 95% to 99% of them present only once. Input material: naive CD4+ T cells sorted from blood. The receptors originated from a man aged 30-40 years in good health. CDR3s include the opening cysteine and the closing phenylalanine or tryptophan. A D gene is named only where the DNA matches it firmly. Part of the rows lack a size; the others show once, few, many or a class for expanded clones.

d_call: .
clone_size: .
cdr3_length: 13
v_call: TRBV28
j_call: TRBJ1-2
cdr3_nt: TGTGCCAGCAGTTCACCGGGACGCGGCGGCTACACCTTC
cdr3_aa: CASSSPGRGGYTF

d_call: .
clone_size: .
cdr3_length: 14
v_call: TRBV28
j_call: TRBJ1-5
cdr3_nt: TGTGCCAGCAATATTCAGCGGGGTAGTCAGCCCCAGCATTTT
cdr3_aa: CASNIQRGSQPQHF

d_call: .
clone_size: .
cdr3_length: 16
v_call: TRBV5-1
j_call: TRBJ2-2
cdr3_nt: TGCGCCAGCAGCTTGGTCCCTACCCATAACACCGGGGAGCTGTTTTTT
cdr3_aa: CASSLVPTHNTGELFF

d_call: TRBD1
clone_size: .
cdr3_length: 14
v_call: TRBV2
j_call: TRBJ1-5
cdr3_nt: TGTGCCAGCAGTTCCACAACAGGGGGTCAGCCCCAGCATTTT
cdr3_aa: CASSSTTGGQPQHF

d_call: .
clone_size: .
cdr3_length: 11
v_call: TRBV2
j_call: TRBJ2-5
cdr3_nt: TGTGCCAGCGGGATTGGAGAGACCCAGTACTTC
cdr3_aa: CASGIGETQYF

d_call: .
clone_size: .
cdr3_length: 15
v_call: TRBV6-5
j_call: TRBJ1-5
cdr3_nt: TGTGCCAGCAGCCCTACCCATGGGGGCCCTCAGCCCCAGCATTTT
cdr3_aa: CASSPTHGGPQPQHF

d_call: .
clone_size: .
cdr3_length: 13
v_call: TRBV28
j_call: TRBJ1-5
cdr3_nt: TGTGCCAGCAGTCCCGCGGGGCACCAGCCCCAGCATTTT
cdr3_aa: CASSPAGHQPQHF

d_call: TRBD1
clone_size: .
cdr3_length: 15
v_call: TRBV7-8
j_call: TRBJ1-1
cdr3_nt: TGTGCCAGCAGCTTAGTGGGCAGGGGGCGTACTGAAGCTTTCTTT
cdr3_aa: CASSLVGRGRTEAFF

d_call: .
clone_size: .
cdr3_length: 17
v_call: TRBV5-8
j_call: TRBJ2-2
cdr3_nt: TGTGCCAGCAGCTTTTGGGTGCTAGTAGCAACACCCGGGGAGCTGTTTTTT
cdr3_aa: CASSFWVLVATPGELFF

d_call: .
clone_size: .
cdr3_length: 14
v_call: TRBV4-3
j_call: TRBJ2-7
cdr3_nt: TGCGCCAGCAGCCTTGGAGTATTTGGAGACGAGCAGTACTTC
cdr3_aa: CASSLGVFGDEQYF

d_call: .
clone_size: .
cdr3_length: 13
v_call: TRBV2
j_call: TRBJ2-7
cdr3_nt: TGTGCCAGCAGAGTAGGGACAAGCAACGAGCAGTACTTC
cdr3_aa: CASRVGTSNEQYF

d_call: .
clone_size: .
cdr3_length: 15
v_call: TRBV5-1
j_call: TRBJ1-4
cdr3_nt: TGCGCCAGCAGCTTGGCCCTGGGAGGTAATGAAAAACTGTTTTTT
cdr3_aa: CASSLALGGNEKLFF

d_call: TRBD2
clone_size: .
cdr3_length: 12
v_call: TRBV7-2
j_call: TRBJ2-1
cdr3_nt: TGTGCCAGCCGTCTGGCGGGAGGCGAGCAGTTCTTC
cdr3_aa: CASRLAGGEQFF

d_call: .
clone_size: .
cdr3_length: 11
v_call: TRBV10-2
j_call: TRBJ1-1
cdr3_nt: TGCGCCAGCAGACAGAACACTGAAGCTTTCTTT
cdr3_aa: CASRQNTEAFF

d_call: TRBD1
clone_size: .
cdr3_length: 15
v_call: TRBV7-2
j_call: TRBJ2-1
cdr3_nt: TGTGCCAGCAGCATATGGACAGGGGAATTGAATGAGCAGTTCTTC
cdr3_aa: CASSIWTGELNEQFF

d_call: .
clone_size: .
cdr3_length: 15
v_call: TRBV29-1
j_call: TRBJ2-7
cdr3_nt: TGCAGCGCCGAAGGGGGGGGGACACTTTCCTACGAGCAGTACTTC
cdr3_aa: CSAEGGGTLSYEQYF

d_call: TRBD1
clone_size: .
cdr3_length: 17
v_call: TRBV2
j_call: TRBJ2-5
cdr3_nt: TGTGCCAGCAGCGGGCGGACAGGGGGGTTCGTTACGGAGACCCAGTACTTC
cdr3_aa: CASSGRTGGFVTETQYF

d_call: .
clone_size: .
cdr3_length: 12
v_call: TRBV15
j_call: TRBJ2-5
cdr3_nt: TGTGCCACCAGCAGGGCGCGGGAGACCCAGTACTTC
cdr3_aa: CATSRARETQYF

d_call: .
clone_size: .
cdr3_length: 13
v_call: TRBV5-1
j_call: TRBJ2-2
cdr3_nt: TGCGCCAGCAGCTTGGCCGGCGGCGGGGAGCTGTTTTTT
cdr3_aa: CASSLAGGGELFF

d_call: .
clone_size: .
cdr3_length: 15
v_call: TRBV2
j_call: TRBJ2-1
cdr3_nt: TGTGCCAGCAGTAGGGGGTCGGGCTCCTACAATGAGCAGTTCTTC
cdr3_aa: CASSRGSGSYNEQFF

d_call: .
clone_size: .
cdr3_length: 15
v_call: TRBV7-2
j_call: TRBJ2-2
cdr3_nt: TGTGCCAGCAGCTTAGTCCGGAGGGGCACCGGGGAGCTGTTTTTT
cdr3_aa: CASSLVRRGTGELFF

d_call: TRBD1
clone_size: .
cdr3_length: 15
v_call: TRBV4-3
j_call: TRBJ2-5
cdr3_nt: TGCGCCAGCAGCCCAGCCGGGACAGGGCAAGAGACCCAGTACTTC
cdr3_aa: CASSPAGTGQETQYF

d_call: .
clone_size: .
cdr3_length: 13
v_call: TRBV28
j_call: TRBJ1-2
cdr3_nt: TGTGCCAGCACCGCTACGGGACTCTATGGCTACACCTTC
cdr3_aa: CASTATGLYGYTF

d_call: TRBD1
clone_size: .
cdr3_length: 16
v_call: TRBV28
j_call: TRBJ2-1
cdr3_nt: TGTGCCAGCAGTACTAGGGACAGGGGGATCAGGGATGAGCAGTTCTTC
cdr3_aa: CASSTRDRGIRDEQFF

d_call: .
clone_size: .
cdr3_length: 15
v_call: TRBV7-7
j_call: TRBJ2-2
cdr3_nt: TGTGCCAGCAGTCGTGACTGGGGAGGCACCGGGGAGCTGTTTTTT
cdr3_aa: CASSRDWGGTGELFF

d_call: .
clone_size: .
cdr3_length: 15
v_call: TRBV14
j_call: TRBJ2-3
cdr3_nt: TGTGCCAGCAGCCAATCCGTTCGTAGCACAGATACGCAGTATTTT
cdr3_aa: CASSQSVRSTDTQYF

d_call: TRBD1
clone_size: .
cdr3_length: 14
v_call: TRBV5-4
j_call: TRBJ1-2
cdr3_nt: TGTGCCAGCAGCTTCGACAGGGCCGCCTATGGCTACACCTTC
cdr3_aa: CASSFDRAAYGYTF

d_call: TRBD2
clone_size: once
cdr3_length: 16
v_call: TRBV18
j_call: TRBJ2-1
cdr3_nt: TGTGCCAGCTCACCACCAGAACTAGCGGGAGTTTGGGAGCAGTTCTTC
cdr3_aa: CASSPPELAGVWEQFF

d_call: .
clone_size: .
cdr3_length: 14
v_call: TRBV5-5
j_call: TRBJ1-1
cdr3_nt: TGTGCCAGCAGCTTGCAGAGAATGAACACTGAAGCTTTCTTT
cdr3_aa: CASSLQRMNTEAFF

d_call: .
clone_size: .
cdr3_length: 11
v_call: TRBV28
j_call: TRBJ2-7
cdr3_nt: TGTGCCAGCAGTGGGCGCGACGAGCAGTACTTC
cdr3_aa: CASSGRDEQYF

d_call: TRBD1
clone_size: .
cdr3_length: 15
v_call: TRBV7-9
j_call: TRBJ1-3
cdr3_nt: TGTGCCAGCAGCCGGGACAGGCTCTCTGGAAACACCATATATTTT
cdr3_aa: CASSRDRLSGNTIYF

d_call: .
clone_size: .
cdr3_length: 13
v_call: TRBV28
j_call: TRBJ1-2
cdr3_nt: TGTGCCAGCAGTTTAGGAGCTAACTATGGCTACACCTTC
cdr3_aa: CASSLGANYGYTF

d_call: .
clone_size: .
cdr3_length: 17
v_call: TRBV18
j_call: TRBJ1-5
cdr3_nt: TGTGCCAGCTCACCGGCCTCCGGACGGAATGGCAATCAGCCCCAGCATTTT
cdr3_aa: CASSPASGRNGNQPQHF

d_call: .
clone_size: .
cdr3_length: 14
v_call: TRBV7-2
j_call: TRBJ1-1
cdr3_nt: TGTGCCAGCAGCCTCTCGCATCGGAACACTGAAGCTTTCTTT
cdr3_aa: CASSLSHRNTEAFF

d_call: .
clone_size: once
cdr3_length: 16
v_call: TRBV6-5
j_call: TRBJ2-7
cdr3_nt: TGTGCCAGCAGTTATGGGTGGGGAGTGCTACCCTACGAGCAGTACTTC
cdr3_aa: CASSYGWGVLPYEQYF

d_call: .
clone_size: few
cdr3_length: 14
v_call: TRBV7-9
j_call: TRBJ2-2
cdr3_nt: TGTGCCAGCAGCTCGGAAGGTCGGGTCGGGGAGCTGTTTTTT
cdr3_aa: CASSSEGRVGELFF